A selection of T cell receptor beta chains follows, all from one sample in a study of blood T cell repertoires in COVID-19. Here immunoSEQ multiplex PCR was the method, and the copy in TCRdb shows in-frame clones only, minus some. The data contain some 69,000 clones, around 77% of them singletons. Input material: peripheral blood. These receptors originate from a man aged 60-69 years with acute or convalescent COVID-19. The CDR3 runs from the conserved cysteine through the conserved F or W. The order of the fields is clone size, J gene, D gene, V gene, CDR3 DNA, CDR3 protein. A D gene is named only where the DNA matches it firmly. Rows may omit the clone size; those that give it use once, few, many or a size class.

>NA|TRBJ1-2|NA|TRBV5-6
TGTGCCAGCAGCCCCGATGCGACAAACTATGGCTACACCTTC
CASSPDATNYGYTF
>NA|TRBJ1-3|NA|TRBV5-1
TGCGCCAGCAGCTTGGATTCCCTCGCGGGTGGAAACACCATATATTTT
CASSLDSLAGGNTIYF
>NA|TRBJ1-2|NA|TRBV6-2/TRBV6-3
TGTGCCAGCAGCGGGGGGGTCTATGGCTACACCTTC
CASSGGVYGYTF
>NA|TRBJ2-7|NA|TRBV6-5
TGTGCCAGCAGTCCCATCGGGGTGGTATCCTACGAGCAGTACTTC
CASSPIGVVSYEQYF
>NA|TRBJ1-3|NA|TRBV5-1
TGCGCCAGCAGCCCAGGCAGAGAATCTGGAAACACCATATATTTT
CASSPGRESGNTIYF
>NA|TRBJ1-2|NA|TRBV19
TGTGCCAGTAGTAAGACTGAAACCTATGGCTACACCTTC
CASSKTETYGYTF
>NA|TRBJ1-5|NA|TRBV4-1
TGCGCCAGCAGCCAAGATAGCCGTTCAAGACCGCATTTT
CASSQDSRSRPHF
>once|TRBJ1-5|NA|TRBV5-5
TGTGCCAGCAGCTTGGTTTACAGCTTAAATCAGCCCCAGCATTTT
CASSLVYSLNQPQHF
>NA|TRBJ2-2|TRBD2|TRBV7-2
TGTGCCAGCAGCTTAGGACTAGCGGGCCTCGGGGAGCTGTTTTTT
CASSLGLAGLGELFF
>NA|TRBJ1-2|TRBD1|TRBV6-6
TGTGCCAGCAGGCCCCCGGGACAGGGATCGGAAGGCTACACCTTC
CASRPPGQGSEGYTF
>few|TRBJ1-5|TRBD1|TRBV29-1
TGCAGCGCCACCGGGACAGGGCCCTATCAGCCCCAGCATTTT
CSATGTGPYQPQHF
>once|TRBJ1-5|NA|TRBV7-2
TGTGCCAGCAGCTTAGTTGTCTCGGTTCAGCCCCAGCATTTT
CASSLVVSVQPQHF
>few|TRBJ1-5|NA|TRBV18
TGTGCCAGCTCACCACGCGGGACTGGGAATCAGCCCCAGCATTTT
CASSPRGTGNQPQHF
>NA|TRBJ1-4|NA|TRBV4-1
TGCGCCAGCAGCGATGTTAGGGAGGAAAAACTGTTTTTT
CASSDVREEKLFF
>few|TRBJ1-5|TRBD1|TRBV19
TGTGCCAGTACCCCCTTGGACAGGGCAGGGCAGCCCCAGCATTTT
CASTPLDRAGQPQHF
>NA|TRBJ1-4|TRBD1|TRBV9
TGTGCCAGCAGCGCCGGACAGGGGGCGGCGATCGGTGAAAAACTGTTTTTT
CASSAGQGAAIGEKLFF
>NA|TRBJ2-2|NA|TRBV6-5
TGTGCCAGCAGTTACTCGATGTCAGAGAACACCGGGGAGCTGTTTTTT
CASSYSMSENTGELFF
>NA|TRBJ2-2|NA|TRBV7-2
TGTGCCAGCAGCAGTAAGGGGGTCGTCACCGGGGAGCTGTTTTTT
CASSSKGVVTGELFF
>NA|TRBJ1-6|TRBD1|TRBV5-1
TGCGCCAGCAGCCCCGGGACAGGGGGAGATTCACCCCTCCACTTT
CASSPGTGGDSPLHF
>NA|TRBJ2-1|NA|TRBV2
TGTGCCAGCTTTTCACTTGCATACAATGAGCAGTTCTTC
CASFSLAYNEQFF
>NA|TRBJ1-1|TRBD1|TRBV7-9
TGTGCCAGCAGTCCGGGACAGGGGTTGGGGACTGAAGCTTTCTTT
CASSPGQGLGTEAFF
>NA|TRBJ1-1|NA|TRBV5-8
TGTGCCAGCAGTTACGGACGATTGGAGGGCGAGACTGAAGCTTTCTTT
CASSYGRLEGETEAFF
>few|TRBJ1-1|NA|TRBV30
TGTGCCTGGGAAAGGAGGAACACTGAAGCTTTCTTT
CAWERRNTEAFF
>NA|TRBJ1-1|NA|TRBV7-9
TGTGCCAGCAGCTTGGGCGTAGGCACTGAAGCTTTCTTT
CASSLGVGTEAFF
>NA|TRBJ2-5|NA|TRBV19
TGTGCCAGTAGTATGGACATTCAAGAGACCCAGTACTTC
CASSMDIQETQYF
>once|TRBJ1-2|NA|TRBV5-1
TGCGCCAGCAGCTATGGGGGGAACTATGGCTACACCTTC
CASSYGGNYGYTF
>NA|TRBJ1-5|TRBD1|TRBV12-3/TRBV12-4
TGTGCCAGCAGGGGACAGAGCAATCAGCCCCAGCATTTT
CASRGQSNQPQHF
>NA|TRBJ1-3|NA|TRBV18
TGTGCCAGCTCACCAACAGGGCTCTCTGGAAACACCATATATTTT
CASSPTGLSGNTIYF